What follows is one TCR beta chain and its context. No antigen is known for it. The data are from a study of OX40 agonist ivuxolimab in advanced cancers. The table came from immunoSEQ multiplex PCR; TCRdb's copy has only in-frame clones and leaves some out. The sample carries tens of thousands of clones, 75% to 95% recorded once. A history of autoimmune disease or systemic immunosuppression excluded patients. The V end was cut by 5 bases, the J end by 1 base, with 8 bases between. The CDR3 totals 13 residues. Germline CDR1 reads MNHNY; CDR2 reads SVGAGI (reference sequence). Findings of the study overall: Expanded peripheral T cells had an undetermined antigen specificity.

V usage is TRBV6-6 and J usage is TRBJ1-1, with a weak D call TRBD1 (5 bases). The sample consisted of CD4+ or CD8+ T cells sorted from blood, taken in a trial of the OX40 agonist ivuxolimab. The sequence came from an adult with an advanced solid tumor such as melanoma, head and neck, liver or kidney cancer. The DNA for the CDR3 is TGTGCCAGCAGTCTACAGGAGAACACTGAAGCTTTCTTT. This translates into CASSLQENTEAFF.